A selection of T cell receptor beta chains follows, all from one sample in a study of blood T cell repertoires in COVID-19. Sequencing used immunoSEQ multiplex PCR; TCRdb keeps in-frame clones, though not all of them. This sample carries some 150,000 clones, about 83% of them seen once, and the ten largest clones take around 5.4%. The source material was PBMCs or T cells enriched from blood (not recorded which). These receptors were obtained from a woman between 50 and 59 years old who had been exposed to COVID-19. CDR3s include the opening cysteine and the closing phenylalanine or tryptophan. A D gene is named only where the DNA matches it firmly. The size field is filled for only some rows; it gives once, few, many or a size class.

>-|TRBV5-6|TRBJ1-2|-
CASSSSQNYGYTF
TGTGCCAGCAGCTCCAGTCAGAACTATGGCTACACCTTC
>-|TRBV7-9|TRBJ1-4|-
CASSPIAGRGEKLFF
TGTGCCAGCAGCCCCATTGCGGGGCGGGGGGAAAAACTGTTTTTT
>-|TRBV7-2|TRBJ2-3|-
CASSDVGGLTDTQYF
TGTGCCAGCAGCGACGTCGGGGGGCTAACAGATACGCAGTATTTT
>-|TRBV4-2|TRBJ1-3|-
CASSQAGTGNTIYF
TGTGCCAGCAGCCAAGCAGGGACTGGAAACACCATATATTTT
>TRBD1|TRBV7-9|TRBJ2-7|-
CASSRQGDYYEQYF
TGTGCCAGCAGCAGACAGGGGGATTACTACGAGCAGTACTTC
>TRBD2|TRBV18|TRBJ2-7|few
CASSQLTSGGSYEQYF
TGTGCCAGCTCACAACTAACTAGCGGGGGGTCCTACGAGCAGTACTTC
>-|TRBV2|TRBJ1-1|once
CASNEQGFNTEAFF
TGTGCCAGCAATGAACAGGGTTTTAACACTGAAGCTTTCTTT
>-|TRBV7-9|TRBJ2-2|few
CASSVDTNTGELFF
TGTGCCAGCAGCGTAGACACGAACACCGGGGAGCTGTTTTTT
>-|TRBV28|TRBJ1-3|-
CASSSGAGNTIYF
TGTGCCAGCAGTTCAGGGGCTGGAAACACCATATATTTT
>TRBD1|TRBV19|TRBJ1-1|-
CARPTGESTEAFF
TGTGCCAGACCGACAGGGGAGAGCACTGAAGCTTTCTTT
>TRBD1|TRBV3-1/TRBV3-2|TRBJ1-2|-
CASSQATAGGVNGYTF
TGTGCCAGCAGCCAAGCTACAGCAGGGGGCGTGAATGGCTACACCTTC
>-|TRBV4-3|TRBJ1-4|-
CASSQEGGNNEKLFF
TGCGCCAGCAGCCAAGAGGGGGGAAATAATGAAAAACTGTTTTTT
>-|TRBV19|TRBJ1-2|-
CASSIDGRYGYTF
TGTGCCAGTAGTATAGATGGGAGGTATGGCTACACCTTC
>TRBD1|TRBV7-2|TRBJ1-1|-
CASSLPTGAKTEAFF
TGTGCCAGCAGCTTACCGACAGGGGCAAAGACTGAAGCTTTCTTT
>TRBD1|TRBV5-5|TRBJ1-2|-
CASSLAGTASRGRVYGYTF
TGTGCCAGCAGCTTGGCCGGGACAGCGAGCCGGGGCCGGGTCTATGGCTACACCTTC
>TRBD2|TRBV7-2|TRBJ2-5|-
CASSLSGGYQETQYF
TGTGCCAGCAGCTTATCGGGGGGGTACCAAGAGACCCAGTACTTC
>-|TRBV27|TRBJ1-2|-
CASSPLSIGFGYTF
TGTGCCAGCAGTCCGCTTTCGATCGGGTTTGGCTACACCTTC
>-|TRBV20-1|TRBJ2-7|-
CSAMAGEQYF
TGCAGTGCTATGGCGGGCGAGCAGTACTTC
>TRBD1|TRBV5-6|TRBJ2-7|-
CASSRTGAYEQYF
TGTGCCAGCAGCAGGACAGGAGCCTACGAGCAGTACTTC
>-|TRBV6-5|TRBJ1-3|-
CASRGRTEAVNTIYF
TGTGCCAGCAGGGGAAGGACAGAGGCGGTGAACACCATATATTTT
>-|TRBV18|TRBJ1-5|once
CASSPRAGDLQPQHF
TGTGCCAGCTCACCAAGGGCAGGGGATCTCCAGCCCCAGCATTTT
>-|TRBV19|TRBJ1-6|once
CASRTVVDSQRTVSPLHF
TGTGCCAGTAGGACTGTCGTGGACAGTCAACGGACAGTCTCACCCCTCCACTTT
>TRBD2|TRBV6-2/TRBV6-3|TRBJ2-3|-
CASSYQRLAATTDTQYF
TGTGCCAGCAGTTACCAAAGACTAGCGGCAACCACAGATACGCAGTATTTT
>-|TRBV7-9|TRBJ2-7|-
CASINRDSYEQYF
TGTGCCAGCATTAACCGGGACTCCTACGAGCAGTACTTC
>-|TRBV4-3|TRBJ1-2|few
CASSQGAGGYTF
TGCGCCAGCAGCCAAGGGGCAGGGGGCTACACCTTC
>-|TRBV27|TRBJ1-5|-
CASSVRARETEDF
TGTGCCAGCAGTGTAAGAGCCCGGGAGACAGAGGATTTT
>TRBD2|TRBV9|TRBJ2-2|few
CASSEGVAGGRYTGELFF
TGTGCCAGCAGCGAGGGAGTAGCGGGGGGGCGGTACACCGGGGAGCTGTTTTTT
>TRBD2|TRBV5-4|TRBJ2-5|once
CASSLGSTPLAGDETQYF
TGTGCCAGCAGCTTGGGATCAACGCCTCTAGCGGGAGACGAGACCCAGTACTTC
>-|TRBV9|TRBJ2-5|-
CASSVGTAAQETQYF
TGTGCCAGCAGCGTGGGGACTGCCGCTCAAGAGACCCAGTACTTC
>-|TRBV27|TRBJ2-2|-
CASSPRTARPGELFF
TGTGCCAGCAGTCCACGGACAGCTCGTCCTGGGGAGCTGTTTTTT
>TRBD2|TRBV4-2|TRBJ2-3|-
CASSQPSGGPGDTQYF
TGTGCCAGCAGCCAGCCCAGCGGGGGCCCGGGGGATACGCAGTATTTT
>TRBD1|TRBV9|TRBJ2-2|-
CASSGGQGRAGELFF
TGTGCCAGCAGCGGGGGACAGGGGAGGGCCGGGGAGCTGTTTTTT
>-|TRBV7-3|TRBJ1-6|-
CASSFTGHNSPLHF
TGTGCCAGCAGCTTCACAGGCCATAATTCACCCCTCCACTTT
>-|TRBV30|TRBJ1-1|-
CAWSIGGPEAFF
TGTGCCTGGAGTATAGGGGGACCTGAAGCTTTCTTT
>-|TRBV7-9|TRBJ1-4|once
CASSPLTSASPEKLFF
TGTGCCAGCAGCCCTTTGACCTCGGCTAGTCCCGAAAAACTGTTTTTT
>-|TRBV27|TRBJ1-4|-
CASSFRGPGEKLFF
TGTGCCAGCAGTTTCAGAGGGCCTGGTGAAAAACTGTTTTTT